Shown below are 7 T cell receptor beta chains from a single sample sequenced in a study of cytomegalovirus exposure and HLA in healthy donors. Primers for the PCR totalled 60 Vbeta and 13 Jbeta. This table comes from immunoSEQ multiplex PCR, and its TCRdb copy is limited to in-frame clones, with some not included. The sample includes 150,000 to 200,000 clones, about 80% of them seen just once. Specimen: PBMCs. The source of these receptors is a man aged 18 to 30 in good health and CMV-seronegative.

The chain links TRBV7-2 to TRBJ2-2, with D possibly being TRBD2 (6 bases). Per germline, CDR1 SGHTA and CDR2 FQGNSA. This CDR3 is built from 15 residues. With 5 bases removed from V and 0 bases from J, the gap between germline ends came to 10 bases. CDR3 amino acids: CASSQRLANTGELFF. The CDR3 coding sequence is TGTGCCAGCAGCCAACGACTAGCGAACACCGGGGAGCTGTTTTTT.

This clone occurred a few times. The CDR3 DNA is TGTGCCAGCAGCATTGGGGCGACAGGGGTTCGGTTCTTC. Protein sequence: CASSIGATGVRFF. The chain joins TRBV5-6 to TRBJ2-1; the match to TRBD1 covers 8 bases. The CDR3 loop spans 13 amino acids. The ends lost 4 bases at V and 15 bases at J; junction bases unmatched: 12. The germline V gene has CDR1 SGHDT and CDR2 YYEEEE.

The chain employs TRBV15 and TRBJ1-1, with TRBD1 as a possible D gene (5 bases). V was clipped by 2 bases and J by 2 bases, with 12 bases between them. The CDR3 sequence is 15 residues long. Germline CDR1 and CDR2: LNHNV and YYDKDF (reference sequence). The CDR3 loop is CATSRSKTVNTEAFF. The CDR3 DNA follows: TGTGCCACCAGCAGAAGTAAGACAGTCAACACTGAAGCTTTCTTT.

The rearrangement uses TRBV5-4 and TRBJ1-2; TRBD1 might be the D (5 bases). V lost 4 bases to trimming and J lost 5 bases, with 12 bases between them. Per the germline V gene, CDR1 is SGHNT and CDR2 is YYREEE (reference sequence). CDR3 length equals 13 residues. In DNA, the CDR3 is TGTGCCAGCAGCACCAGGGTAGGATATGGCTACACCTTC. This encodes CASSTRVGYGYTF. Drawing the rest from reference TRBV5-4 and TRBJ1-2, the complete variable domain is ETGVTQSPTHLIKTRGQQVTLRCSSQSGHNTVSWYQQALGQGPQFIFQYYREEENGRGNFPPRFSGLQFPNYSSELNVNALELDDSALYLCASSTRVGYGYTFGSGTRLTVV.

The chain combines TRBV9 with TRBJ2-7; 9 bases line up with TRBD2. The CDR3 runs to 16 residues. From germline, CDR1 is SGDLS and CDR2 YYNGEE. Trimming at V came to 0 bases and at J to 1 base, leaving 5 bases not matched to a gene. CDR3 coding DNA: TGTGCCAGCAGCGTAGGGGCTAGCGGGGTTTCCTACGAGCAGTACTTC. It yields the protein CASSVGASGVSYEQYF. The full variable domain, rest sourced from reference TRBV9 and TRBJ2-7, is DSGVTQTPKHLITATGQRVTLRCSPRSGDLSVYWYQQSLDQGLQFLIQYYNGEERAKGNILERFSAQQFPDLHSELNLSSLELGDSALYFCASSVGASGVSYEQYFGPGTRLTVT.

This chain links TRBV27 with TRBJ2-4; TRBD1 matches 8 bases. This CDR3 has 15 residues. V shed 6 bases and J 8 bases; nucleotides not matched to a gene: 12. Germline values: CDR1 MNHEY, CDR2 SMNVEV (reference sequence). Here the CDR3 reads CASSVTGDTQDIQYF. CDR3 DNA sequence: TGTGCCAGCAGCGTGACAGGGGACACCCAGGACATTCAGTACTTC.

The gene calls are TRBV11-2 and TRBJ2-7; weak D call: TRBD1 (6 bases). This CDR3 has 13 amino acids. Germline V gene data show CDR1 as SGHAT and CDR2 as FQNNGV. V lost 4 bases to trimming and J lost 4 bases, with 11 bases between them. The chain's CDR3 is CASSYWTEYEQYF. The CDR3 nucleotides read TGTGCCAGCAGCTACTGGACAGAGTACGAGCAGTACTTC.